This passage covers 27 T cell receptor beta chains from one sample sequenced in a study of graft-versus-host responses after intestinal transplantation. Using immunoSEQ multiplex PCR, the repertoire was profiled, and TCRdb retains in-frame clones only, with some absent. Of over 15,000 clones in the sample, over 75% were seen once. The input for sequencing was PBMCs, taken about 350 days after transplant. The receptors shown here come from a human patient who received an intestinal transplant, so some T cells may come from the graft donor.

The chain employs TRBV6-5 and TRBJ2-3; TRBD2 agrees at 7 bases. Germline CDR1 MNHEY, CDR2 SVGAGI. The CDR3 extends over 15 amino acids. Trimming removed 5 bases from V and 2 bases from J; junction bases left unmatched: 7. The CDR3 DNA is TGTGCCAGCAGTCCCCACGGGGGGAACACAGATACGCAGTATTTT. This encodes CASSPHGGNTDTQYF.

The chain has TRBV5-5 and TRBJ2-1; 7 nucleotides agree with TRBD1. The J segment lost 2 bases and the V segment lost 1 base, leaving 6 bases of the junction unmatched. Per the germline V gene, CDR1 is SGHKS and CDR2 is YYEKEE (reference sequence). The CDR3 sequence is 16 residues long. The CDR3 nucleotides read TGTGCCAGCAGCTTGATCGACAGGGCGGCCTACAATGAGCAGTTCTTC. The encoded protein is CASSLIDRAAYNEQFF.

This clone was counted a single time. This chain connects TRBV7-3 to TRBJ1-3; no clear D gene. V shed 0 bases and J shed 0 bases, with 3 bases lying between them. From germline, CDR1 is SGHTA and CDR2 FQGTGA. The CDR3 consists of 14 residues. The CDR3 region has the DNA TGTGCCAGCAGCTTAACAGGCTCTGGAAACACCATATATTTT. Protein product: CASSLTGSGNTIYF. Variable domain in full (rest from reference TRBV7-3 and TRBJ1-3): GAGVSQTPSNKVTEKGKYVELRCDPISGHTALYWYRQSLGQGPEFLIYFQGTGAADDSGLPNDRFFAVRPEGSVSTLKIQRTERGDSAVYLCASSLTGSGNTIYFGEGSWLTVV.

The chain is built from TRBV7-9 and TRBJ1-6, with 8 positions matching TRBD1. V trimming: 5 bases; J trimming: 4 bases; junction bases outside the gene matches: 7. This CDR3 spans 16 amino acids. The germline CDR1 and CDR2 sequences are SEHNR and FQNEAQ (reference sequence). Here the CDR3 DNA reads TGTGCCAGCAGCGCTGGCCGGGACAGGTATAATTCACCCCTCCACTTT. This encodes CASSAGRDRYNSPLHF.

The chain uses TRBV2 and TRBJ1-2; no clear D. The germline gives CDR1 SNHLY, CDR2 FYNNEI. V was pared by 8 bases and J by 5 bases, with 21 bases between. The CDR3 sequence is 15 residues long. Written as DNA, the CDR3 is TGTGCCAGCGGTAGGCGACTGATTAACTATTATGGCTACACCTTC. Translated, it gives CASGRRLINYYGYTF.

The DNA for the CDR3 is TGCGCCAGCAGCCAAGTCCAACTAGCGGGAGTAGGAGATACGCAGTATTTT. Amino acid sequence: CASSQVQLAGVGDTQYF. This chain joins TRBV4-1 and TRBJ2-3; 11 nucleotides match TRBD2. In germline, CDR1 is MGHRA, CDR2 YSYEKL. CDR3 length: 17 amino acids. V gave up 1 base and J gave up 5 bases; unmatched junction bases: 8.

The chain recombines TRBV11-3 with TRBJ2-1; no definite D call. Germline CDR1 is SGHNT and CDR2 is YENEEA. This CDR3 has 12 residues. Trimming cost V 1 base and J 9 bases, with 7 bases left between them. CDR3 protein: CASSLVYGEQFF. CDR3 bases: TGTGCCAGCAGCTTAGTTTACGGTGAGCAGTTCTTC. The full variable domain, in which reference TRBV11-3 and TRBJ2-1 provide the parts outside the CDR3, is EAGVVQSPRYKIIEKKQPVAFWCNPISGHNTLYWYLQNLGQGPELLIRYENEEAVDDSQLPKDRFSAERLKGVDSTLKIQPAELGDSAVYLCASSLVYGEQFFGPGTRLTVL.

The J gene is TRBJ2-3, the V gene TRBV7-3; a possible D gene is TRBD1 (6 bases). CDR1 is SGHTA and CDR2 is FQGTGA in the germline V gene. With 6 bases removed from V and 1 base from J, the gap between germline ends came to 17 bases. The CDR3 sequence is 16 residues long. The CDR3 is CASSLLGAGGTDTQYF. The CDR3 DNA is TGTGCCAGCAGTCTTCTGGGGGCAGGCGGCACAGATACGCAGTATTTT.

The J gene is TRBJ2-3, the V gene TRBV4-2; 13 positions agree with TRBD2. The CDR3 is made up of 16 amino acids. Germline assignment: CDR1 LGHNA and CDR2 YNFKEQ. J lost 2 bases, V lost 7 bases, and 6 bases had no gene match. CDR3 sequence: CASKRLAGGATDTQYF. CDR3 sequence (DNA): TGTGCCAGCAAACGACTAGCGGGGGGAGCCACAGATACGCAGTATTTT.

This sequence joins TRBV6-4 and TRBJ2-3; D ambiguous. The length of the CDR3 is 13 residues. Germline-derived CDR1 and CDR2 are MRHNA and SNTAGT. V was pared by 0 bases and J by 2 bases, with 3 bases between. This CDR3 is CASSDSDTDTQYF. The CDR3 bases are TGTGCCAGCAGTGACTCTGACACAGATACGCAGTATTTT.

The chain has TRBV29-1 and TRBJ2-1, with TRBD2 identical over 9 bases. The CDR3 extends over 14 amino acids. Germline lookup yields CDR1 SQVTM and CDR2 ANQGSEA. V dropped 5 bases and J dropped 8; count of bases not matched to a gene: 10. CDR3 DNA: TGCAGCGTTCGTAGGGGACTAGCCGGCGATGAGCAGTTCTTC. Protein sequence: CSVRRGLAGDEQFF.

This clone appeared once. The CDR3 region is CAISESGAAGGQFF. The CDR3 coding sequence is TGTGCCATCAGTGAGTCGGGGGCGGCGGGAGGGCAGTTCTTC. The chain has TRBV10-3 and TRBJ2-1; TRBD2 aligns across 8 bases. CDR1 is ENHRY and CDR2 is SYGVKD in the germline V gene. The CDR3 runs 14 residues. J was trimmed by 12 bases and V by 0 bases; bases with no gene match: 7.

V is TRBV23-1 and J is TRBJ2-5, with a tentative D call TRBD1 (5 bases). TRBV23-1 is noted as an ORF with a role that remains uncertain. This CDR3 is 14 amino acids long. Trimming shortened V by 2 bases and J by 0 bases, and 7 bases separated the two germline ends. The CDR3 is CASSQRQYQETQYF. The CDR3 nucleotides are TGCGCCAGCAGTCAAAGACAGTACCAAGAGACCCAGTACTTC.

This clone was detected only once. An end of the junction does not agree with germline; a read error may underlie this. The chain recombines TRBV10-1 with TRBJ1-5, with D tentatively TRBD1 (5 bases). Germline V gene lookup returns CDR1 WNHNN and CDR2 SYGVQD (reference sequence). CDR3 length equals 17 residues. Written as DNA, the CDR3 is TGCGCCAGCAGTGAGTCTAGTCAGAGGGGATCAAATCAGCCCCGGCATTTT. This codes for CASSESSQRGSNQPRHF.

The genes are TRBV2 and TRBJ2-7; D possibly corresponds to TRBD1 (5 bases). This CDR3 comprises 12 residues. Trimming pared 8 bases from V and 4 bases from J, leaving 12 bases between. The germline V gene has CDR1 SNHLY and CDR2 FYNNEI. The CDR3 coding sequence is TGTGCCAGCTTCAAGAAGGGGTACGAGCAGTACTTC. Its protein is CASFKKGYEQYF.

In its sample, this clone was seen a few times. The chain couples TRBV2 to TRBJ1-2; maybe TRBD1 (6 bases). The V gene's germline CDR1 is SNHLY and CDR2 FYNNEI. The CDR3 length is 12 residues. The V end lost 11 bases, the J end lost 3 bases, and 13 bases lay between the germline ends. The CDR3 loop is CACYGTHYGYTF. CDR3 nucleotides: TGTGCCTGTTACGGGACACACTATGGCTACACCTTC.

The chain couples TRBV9 to TRBJ2-7; TRBD1 is a possible D gene (5 bases). The germline V gene has CDR1 SGDLS and CDR2 YYNGEE. This CDR3 is 14 amino acids long. Trimming took 4 bases from V and 4 from J, leaving 15 bases between them. CDR3 protein: CASSFRADGYEQYF. The CDR3 DNA follows: TGTGCCAGCAGCTTCAGGGCTGACGGTTACGAGCAGTACTTC.

V is TRBV2 and J is TRBJ2-7; a weak D match, TRBD2 (8 bases). Per germline, CDR1 SNHLY and CDR2 FYNNEI. V lost 7 bases to trimming and J lost 2 bases, with 18 bases between them. This CDR3 region has 15 residues. The CDR3 DNA sequence: TGTGCCAGCACTCAGGGGGTTAGCGGGACCTACGAGCAGTACTTC. Its translation: CASTQGVSGTYEQYF.

The chain has TRBV6-5 and TRBJ2-7; 14 bases fit TRBD2. Germline CDR1 MNHEY, CDR2 SVGAGI. This CDR3 is built from 15 residues. J was trimmed by 4 bases and V by 5 bases; bases with no gene match: 4. CDR3 coding DNA: TGTGCCAGCAGTGGGACTAGCGGGAGTTTTTACGAGCAGTACTTC. It encodes CASSGTSGSFYEQYF.

A few counts support this clone. At one of its ends the junction is not consistent with the germline gene, which may arise from a read error. The CDR3 protein is CASSPRGQSGDVF. The DNA for the CDR3 is TGTGCCAGCAGTCCAAGAGGACAGTCCGGGGACGTTTTT. This rearrangement joins TRBV6-1 to TRBJ1-3; a weak D match, TRBD1 (6 bases). This CDR3 comprises 13 residues. Germline values: CDR1 MNHNS, CDR2 SASEGT.

This chain links TRBV29-1 with TRBJ1-2, with TRBD1 matching 7 bases. CDR3 length equals 14 residues. V lost 0 bases and J lost 2; bases outside the gene matches: 3. In germline, CDR1 is SQVTM, CDR2 ANQGSEA. The CDR3 region is CSVEEPTGNYGYTF. The DNA for the CDR3 is TGCAGCGTTGAAGAGCCGACAGGGAACTATGGCTACACCTTC.

The gene calls are TRBV2 and TRBJ1-2; 9 bases match TRBD1. There are 16 residues in the CDR3. V lost 5 bases to trimming and J lost 2 bases; unmatched junction nucleotides: 9. Germline-derived CDR1 and CDR2 are SNHLY and FYNNEI. The CDR3 loop reads CASSPRTGEVNYGYTF. In DNA form, the CDR3 reads TGTGCCAGCAGTCCTAGGACAGGGGAGGTGAACTATGGCTACACCTTC.

The rearrangement uses TRBV5-1 and TRBJ1-5, with TRBD1 matching over 9 bases. Germline CDR1 SGHRS, CDR2 YFSETQ. V shed 4 bases and J 6 bases; nucleotides not matched to a gene: 5. The CDR3 totals 14 residues. This chain's CDR3 is CASSPGTGFQPQHF. Written as DNA, the CDR3 is TGCGCCAGCAGCCCCGGGACAGGGTTTCAGCCCCAGCATTTT. Supplemented by reference TRBV5-1 and TRBJ1-5, the full variable domain reads KAGVTQTPRYLIKTRGQQVTLSCSPISGHRSVSWYQQTPGQGLQFLFEYFSETQRNKGNFPGRFSGRQFSNSRSEMNVSTLELGDSALYLCASSPGTGFQPQHFGDGTRLSIL.

The rearrangement joins TRBV29-1 to TRBJ1-1, with 8 bases lining up with TRBD1. The junction had 8 bases not matched to a gene; V was cut back by 6 bases and J by 5 bases. Germline V gives CDR1 SQVTM, CDR2 ANQGSEA. This CDR3 has 13 residues. CDR3 in DNA: TGCAGCGTCATTTACTACAGGGGGACTGAAGCTTTCTTT. It translates to CSVIYYRGTEAFF.

This clone has only one observation. The chain employs TRBV6-6 and TRBJ1-6; unclear D gene. This CDR3 is built from 13 residues. V dropped 0 bases and J dropped 6 bases, with 3 bases sitting between them. The germline gives CDR1 MNHNY, CDR2 SVGAGI (reference sequence). CDR3 loop: CASSYSINSPLHF. The CDR3, as DNA: TGTGCCAGCAGTTACTCTATTAATTCACCCCTCCACTTT.

J is TRBJ2-3 and V is TRBV4-2; D tentatively fits TRBD1 or TRBD2 (6 bases each). Germline assignment: CDR1 LGHNA and CDR2 YNFKEQ. V was shortened by 0 bases and J by 1 base, with 14 bases between the two germline ends. The length of the CDR3 is 17 residues. The CDR3 nucleotides are TGTGCCAGCAGCCAAGATCTTGGGGGGCGGGGCACAGATACGCAGTATTTT. It specifies CASSQDLGGRGTDTQYF.

The V call is TRBV9, the J call TRBJ2-1; D call uncertain. V lost 2 bases to trimming and J lost 6 bases, with 6 bases between them. The germline CDR1 and CDR2 sequences are SGDLS and YYNGEE. This CDR3 region has 12 residues. The CDR3 is CASSVGSNEQFF. CDR3 nucleotides: TGTGCCAGCAGCGTCGGCAGCAATGAGCAGTTCTTC.